Given below is one TCR beta chain in context. The data stem from a study of blood T cells in healthy people across ages. Germline assignment: CDR1 LGHDT and CDR2 YNNKEL (reference sequence). The CDR3 totals 16 residues. V gave up 1 base and J gave up 4 bases; unmatched junction bases: 7. Sample-barcoded 5' priming and a J-beta primer mix drove a second PCR of about 6 to 11 cycles. Through a template-switch adaptor with 12 random nucleotides, each cDNA molecule received a tag. In TCRdb, the 5' RACE reads were re-called with MiXCR into one record per CDR3 protein. The table includes around 1.5 million distinct CDR3 sequences, 42% detected once.

The clonotype was recovered from a woman younger than 30 in good health. The V gene is TRBV3-1, the J gene TRBJ2-7; TRBD1 matches at 10 bases. Sequencing was done on a sample of blood. CDR3 amino acids: CASSQVRTGGPYEQYF. CDR3 coding DNA: TGTGCCAGCAGCCAAGTGAGGACAGGGGGTCCTTACGAGCAGTACTTC.